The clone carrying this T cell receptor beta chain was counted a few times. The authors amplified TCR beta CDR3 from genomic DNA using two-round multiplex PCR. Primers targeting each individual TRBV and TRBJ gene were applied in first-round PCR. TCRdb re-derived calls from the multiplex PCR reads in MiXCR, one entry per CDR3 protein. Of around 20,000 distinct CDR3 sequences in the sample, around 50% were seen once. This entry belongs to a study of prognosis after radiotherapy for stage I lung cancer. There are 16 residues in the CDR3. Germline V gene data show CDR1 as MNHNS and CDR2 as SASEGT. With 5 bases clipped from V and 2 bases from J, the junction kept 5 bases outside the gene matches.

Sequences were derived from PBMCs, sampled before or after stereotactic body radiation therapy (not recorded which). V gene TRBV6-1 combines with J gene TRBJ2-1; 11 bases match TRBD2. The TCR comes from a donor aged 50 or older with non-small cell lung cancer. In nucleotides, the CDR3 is TGTGCCAGCAGTACGACGGGACTAGCGGCCTACAATGAGCAGTTCTTC. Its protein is CASSTTGLAAYNEQFF.